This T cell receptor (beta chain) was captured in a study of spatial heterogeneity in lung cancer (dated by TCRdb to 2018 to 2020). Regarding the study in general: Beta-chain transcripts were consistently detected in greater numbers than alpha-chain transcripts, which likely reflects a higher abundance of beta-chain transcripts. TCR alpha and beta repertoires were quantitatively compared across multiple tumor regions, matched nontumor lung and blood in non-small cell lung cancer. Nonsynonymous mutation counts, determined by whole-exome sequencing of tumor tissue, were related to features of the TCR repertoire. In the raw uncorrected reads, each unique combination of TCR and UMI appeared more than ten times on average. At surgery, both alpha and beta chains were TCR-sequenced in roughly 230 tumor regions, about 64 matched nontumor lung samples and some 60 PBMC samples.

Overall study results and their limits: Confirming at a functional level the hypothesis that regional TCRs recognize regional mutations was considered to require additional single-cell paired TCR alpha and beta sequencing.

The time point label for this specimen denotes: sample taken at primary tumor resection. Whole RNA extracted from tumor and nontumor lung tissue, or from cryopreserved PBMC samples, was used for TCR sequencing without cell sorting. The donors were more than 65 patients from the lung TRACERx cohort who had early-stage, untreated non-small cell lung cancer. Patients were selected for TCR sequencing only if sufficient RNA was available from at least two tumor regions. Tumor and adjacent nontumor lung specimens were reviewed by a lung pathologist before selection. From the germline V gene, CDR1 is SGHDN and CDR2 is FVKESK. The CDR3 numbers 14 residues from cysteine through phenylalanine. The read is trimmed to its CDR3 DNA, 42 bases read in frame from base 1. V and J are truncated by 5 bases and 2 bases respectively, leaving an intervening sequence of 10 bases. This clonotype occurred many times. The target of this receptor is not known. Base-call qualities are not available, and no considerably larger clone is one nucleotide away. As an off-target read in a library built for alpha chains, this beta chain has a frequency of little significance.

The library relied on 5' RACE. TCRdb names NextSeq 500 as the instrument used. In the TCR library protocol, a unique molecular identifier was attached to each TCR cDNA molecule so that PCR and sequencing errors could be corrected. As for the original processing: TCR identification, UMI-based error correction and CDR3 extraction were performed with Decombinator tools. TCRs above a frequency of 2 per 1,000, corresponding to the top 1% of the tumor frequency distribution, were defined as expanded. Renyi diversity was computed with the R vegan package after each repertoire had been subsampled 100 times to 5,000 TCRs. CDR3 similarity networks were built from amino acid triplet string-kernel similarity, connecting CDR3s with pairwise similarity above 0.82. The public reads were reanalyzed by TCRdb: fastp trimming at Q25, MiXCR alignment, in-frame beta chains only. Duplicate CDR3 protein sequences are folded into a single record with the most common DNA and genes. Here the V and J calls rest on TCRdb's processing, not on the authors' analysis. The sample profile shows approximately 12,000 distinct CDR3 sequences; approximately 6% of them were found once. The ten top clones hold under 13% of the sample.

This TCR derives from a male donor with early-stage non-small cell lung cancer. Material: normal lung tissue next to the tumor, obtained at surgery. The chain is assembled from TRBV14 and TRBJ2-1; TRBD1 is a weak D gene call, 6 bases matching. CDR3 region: CASSFDRTYNEQFF. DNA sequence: TGTGCCAGCAGCTTCGACAGGACCTACAATGAGCAGTTCTTC.